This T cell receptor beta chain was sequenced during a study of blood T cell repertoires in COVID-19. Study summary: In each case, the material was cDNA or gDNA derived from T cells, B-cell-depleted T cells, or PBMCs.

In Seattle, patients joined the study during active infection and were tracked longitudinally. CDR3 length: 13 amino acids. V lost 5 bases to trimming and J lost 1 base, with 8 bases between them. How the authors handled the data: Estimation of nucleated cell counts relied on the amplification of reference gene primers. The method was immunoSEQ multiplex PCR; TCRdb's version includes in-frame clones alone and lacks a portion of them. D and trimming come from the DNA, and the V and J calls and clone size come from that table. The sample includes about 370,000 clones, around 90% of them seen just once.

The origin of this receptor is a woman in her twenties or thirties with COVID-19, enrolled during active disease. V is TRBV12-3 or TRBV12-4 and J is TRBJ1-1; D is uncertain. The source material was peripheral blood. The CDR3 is CASSPRQNTEAFF. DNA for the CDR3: TGTGCCAGCAGTCCCCGACAGAACACTGAAGCTTTCTTT.